The clone carrying this T cell receptor beta chain has at least ten counts. The data are from a study of Graves' ophthalmopathy and Graves' hyperthyroidism. The TCR beta CDR3 regions underwent amplification from RNA transcripts. RT-PCR with HTBI primers came first, then second-round multiplex PCR. From the multiplex PCR reads, TCRdb called clonotypes with MiXCR, one entry per CDR3 protein. The repertoire holds about 620,000 distinct CDR3 sequences, with approximately 22% as singletons. In this cohort, patients with other autoimmune diseases, uncontrolled infections, pregnancy or lactation were excluded. Input material: peripheral blood. This receptor was identified in a woman aged 18-29 years with stable Graves' hyperthyroidism. Some clones in this sample may be carry-over from other donors' samples.

CDR3 coding DNA: TGTGCCAGCAGCCCCTACGGACAGGGGGGTTCCTACGAGCAGTACTTC. Translation: CASSPYGQGGSYEQYF. This chain connects TRBV11-1 to TRBJ2-7; 10 bases fit TRBD1. With 5 bases clipped from V and 1 base from J, the junction kept 8 bases outside the gene matches. The germline CDR1 and CDR2 sequences are SGHAT and FQDESV (reference sequence). The CDR3 extends over 16 amino acids. Based on the CDR3 plus reference TRBV11-1 and TRBJ2-7, the full variable domain is EAEVAQSPRYKITEKSQAVAFWCDPISGHATLYWYRQILGQGPELLVQFQDESVVDDSQLPKDRFSAERLKGVDSTLKIQPAELGDSAMYLCASSPYGQGGSYEQYFGPGTRLTVT.